The entry that follows covers one TCR beta chain sequence. Its matching antigen is unknown. This sample is drawn from a study of shared clonotypes between healthy human individuals. Measured with immunoSEQ multiplex PCR; TCRdb has only the in-frame clones, and not every one. The table records about a million clones, roughly 72% of them present only once. This CDR3 comprises 14 residues. V was clipped by 1 base and J by 0 bases, with 6 bases between them. Germline loops: CDR1 MNHEY, CDR2 SVGAGI. Study findings and constraints: Naive CD4 clonotypes overlapped across a handful of donors at roughly 5%.

The receptor was derived from a man aged 18 to 35 in good health. The chain carries TRBV6-5 and TRBJ2-5, with D uncertain. Specimen: memory CD4+ T cells sorted from blood. Subset: CD45RA-negative fraction. The DNA for the CDR3 is TGTGCCAGCAGTTACTTTGGGGACCAAGAGACCCAGTACTTC. Protein: CASSYFGDQETQYF.